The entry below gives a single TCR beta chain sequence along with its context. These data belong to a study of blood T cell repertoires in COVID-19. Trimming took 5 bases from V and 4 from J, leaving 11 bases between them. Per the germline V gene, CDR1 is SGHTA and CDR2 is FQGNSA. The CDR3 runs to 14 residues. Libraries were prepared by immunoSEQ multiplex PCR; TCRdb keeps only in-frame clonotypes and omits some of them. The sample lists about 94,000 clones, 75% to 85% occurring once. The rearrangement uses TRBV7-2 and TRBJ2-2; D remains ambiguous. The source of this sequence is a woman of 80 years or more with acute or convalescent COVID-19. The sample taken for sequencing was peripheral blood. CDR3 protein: CASSKDPGTGELFF. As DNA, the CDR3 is TGTGCCAGCAGCAAAGACCCGGGCACCGGGGAGCTGTTTTTT.